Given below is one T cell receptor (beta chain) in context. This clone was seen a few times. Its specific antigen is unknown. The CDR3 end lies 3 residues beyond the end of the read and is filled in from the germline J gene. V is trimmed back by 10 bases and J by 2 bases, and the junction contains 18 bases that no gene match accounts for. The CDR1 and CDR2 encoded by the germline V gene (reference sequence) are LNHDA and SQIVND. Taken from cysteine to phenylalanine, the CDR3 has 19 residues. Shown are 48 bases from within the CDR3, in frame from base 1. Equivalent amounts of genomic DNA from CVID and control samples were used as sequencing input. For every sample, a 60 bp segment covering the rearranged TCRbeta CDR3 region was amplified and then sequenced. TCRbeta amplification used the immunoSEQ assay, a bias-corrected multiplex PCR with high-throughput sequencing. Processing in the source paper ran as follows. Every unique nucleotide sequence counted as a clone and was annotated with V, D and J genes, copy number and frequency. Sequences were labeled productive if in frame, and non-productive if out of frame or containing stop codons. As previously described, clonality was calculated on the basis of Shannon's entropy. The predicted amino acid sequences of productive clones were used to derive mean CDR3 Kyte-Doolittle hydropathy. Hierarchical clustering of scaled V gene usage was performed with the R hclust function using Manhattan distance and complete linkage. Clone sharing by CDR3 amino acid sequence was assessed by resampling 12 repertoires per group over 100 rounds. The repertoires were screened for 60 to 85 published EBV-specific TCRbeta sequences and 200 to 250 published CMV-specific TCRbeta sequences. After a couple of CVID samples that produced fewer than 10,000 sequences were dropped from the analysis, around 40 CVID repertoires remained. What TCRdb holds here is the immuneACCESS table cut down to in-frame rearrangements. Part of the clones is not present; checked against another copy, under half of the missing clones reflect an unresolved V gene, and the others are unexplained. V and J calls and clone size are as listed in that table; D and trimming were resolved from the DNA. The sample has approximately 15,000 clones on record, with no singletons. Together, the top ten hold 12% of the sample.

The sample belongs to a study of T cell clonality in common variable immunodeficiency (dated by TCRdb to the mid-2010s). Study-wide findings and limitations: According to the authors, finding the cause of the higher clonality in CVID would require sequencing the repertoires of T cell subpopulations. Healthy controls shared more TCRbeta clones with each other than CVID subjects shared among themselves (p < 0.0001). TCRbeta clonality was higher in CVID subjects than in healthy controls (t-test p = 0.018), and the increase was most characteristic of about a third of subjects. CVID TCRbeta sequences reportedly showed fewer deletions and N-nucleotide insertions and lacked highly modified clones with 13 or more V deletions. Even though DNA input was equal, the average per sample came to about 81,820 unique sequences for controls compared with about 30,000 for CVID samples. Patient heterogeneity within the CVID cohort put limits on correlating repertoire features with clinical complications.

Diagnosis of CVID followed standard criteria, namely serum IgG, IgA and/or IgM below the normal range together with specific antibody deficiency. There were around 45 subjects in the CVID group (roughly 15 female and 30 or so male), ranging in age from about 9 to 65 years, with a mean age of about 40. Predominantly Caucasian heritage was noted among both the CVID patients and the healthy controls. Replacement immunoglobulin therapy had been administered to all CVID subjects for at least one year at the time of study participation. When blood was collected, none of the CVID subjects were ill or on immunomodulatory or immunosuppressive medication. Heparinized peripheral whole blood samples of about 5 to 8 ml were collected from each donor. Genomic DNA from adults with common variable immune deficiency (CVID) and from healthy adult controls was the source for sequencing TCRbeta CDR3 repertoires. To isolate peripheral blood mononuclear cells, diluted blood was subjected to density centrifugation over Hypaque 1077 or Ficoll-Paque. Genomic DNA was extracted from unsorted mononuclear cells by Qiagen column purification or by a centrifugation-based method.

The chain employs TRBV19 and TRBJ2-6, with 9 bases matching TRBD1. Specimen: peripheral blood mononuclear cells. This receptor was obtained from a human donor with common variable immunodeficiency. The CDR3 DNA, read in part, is TGTGCCAACGATTACCGCAAGGACAGGGGCGATACTGGGGCCAACGTC. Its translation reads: CANDYRKDRGDTGANV. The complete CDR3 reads CANDYRKDRGDTGANVLTF.